The rows below give T cell receptor beta chains drawn from one sample of a study of Tregs in tolerant kidney transplant recipients. The repertoire was sequenced with immunoSEQ multiplex PCR; TCRdb's copy has only in-frame clones and lacks some. The sample holds 5,000 to 6,500 clones; 90% are singletons and the top ten take roughly 3.5%. Antigens for these TCRs are unknown. The material sequenced was Tregs from blood cultured with allogeneic cells, taken before the transplant. The receptors come from a human patient who received a combined kidney and bone marrow transplant. The conserved cysteine and the conserved F or W are not part of the CDR3 here.

v_call	j_call	cdr3_length	cdr3_aa
TRBV6-6	TRBJ2-7	10	AGNRRDREQY
TRBV4-3	TRBJ1-4	12	ASSQEGLGEKLF
TRBV7-2	TRBJ2-1	12	ASSPGLVDVEQL
TRBV5-4	TRBJ1-2	12	ASRPPGRNHGYT
TRBV6-5	TRBJ2-6	12	ASRREAGANVLT
TRBV6-5	TRBJ2-7	13	ASSYGTSGSWEQY
TRBV20-1	TRBJ2-1	8	SAIRGEQF
TRBV5-1	TRBJ2-7	14	ASSLYTGQGPYEQY
TRBV2	TRBJ2-3	10	ASREGTDTQY
TRBV28	TRBJ2-1	9	ASTRSHEQF
TRBV19	TRBJ1-2	16	ASPLPLPDRGRYYGYT
TRBV7-2	TRBJ1-5	15	ASGPERRTGSNQPQH
TRBV21-1	TRBJ1-2	15	ASRYEKTGGIFYGYT
TRBV13	TRBJ2-5	13	ASSPGTGAWETQY
TRBV2	TRBJ1-4	13	ASSEFRDRNEKLF
TRBV19	TRBJ1-1	13	ASRREAGVNTEAF
TRBV5-8	TRBJ2-4	14	ASSPRRSLAKNIQY
TRBV20-1	TRBJ2-7	9	SASTGYEQY
TRBV7-2	TRBJ2-1	11	ASSSGVAREQF
TRBV4-1	TRBJ2-7	17	ASSQDETSGRVRSYEQY
TRBV5-4	TRBJ2-7	11	ASSLGGGLEQY
TRBV5-1	TRBJ1-1	11	ASRGPQRTEAF
TRBV6-5	TRBJ1-3	13	ASSYGQSSGNTIY
TRBV5-8	TRBJ1-3	13	ASSLGSGSGNTIY
TRBV10-3	TRBJ2-2	13	AISPRDSNTGELF
TRBV18	TRBJ1-1	12	ASSPRTSNTEAF
TRBV29-1	TRBJ2-1	13	SARTLVPTYNEQF
TRBV11-2	TRBJ2-3	9	ASSLADTQY
TRBV5-5	TRBJ1-2	13	ASSLAGTAWDGYT
TRBV7-9	TRBJ2-5	12	ASSYDRGGETQY
TRBV5-4	TRBJ2-5	14	ASSFPGLAGLETQY
TRBV5-1	TRBJ2-7	13	ASSLGWQGRDEQY
TRBV28	TRBJ2-3	13	ASSSPGLGTDTQY
TRBV10-3	TRBJ2-3	14	AISHQGAFGTDTQY
TRBV7-2	TRBJ2-1	13	ASSSDPYFSNEQF
TRBV11-3	TRBJ2-1	13	ASSTGTGTYNEQF
TRBV6-5	TRBJ1-5	12	ASSYSNSREPQH
TRBV6-5	TRBJ1-1	13	ASSSNRAGISEAF
TRBV27	TRBJ2-1	17	ASSRGTTRGEGIYNEQF
TRBV14	TRBJ2-2	12	ASSQDLTAGELF
TRBV5-1	TRBJ2-7	12	ASSLGDKSGEQY